The rows below give T cell receptor beta chains drawn from one sample of a study of Ad26.COV2.S vaccination and SARS-CoV-2 variants. Profiling relied on immunoSEQ multiplex PCR, and the TCRdb table lists in-frame clones only, not all of them. The sample includes about 350,000 clones, more than 75% of them seen just once. Sequenced material: peripheral blood, taken in a trial of Ad26.COV2.S vaccine versus placebo. These receptors all stem from a person between 18 and 60 years old who received the Ad26.COV2.S COVID-19 vaccine or a placebo. The CDR3 runs from the conserved cysteine through the conserved F or W. A D gene is named only where the DNA matches it firmly.

CDR3aa	j_gene	v_gene	d_gene
CATSRDRPHINEKLFF	TRBJ1-4	TRBV15	TRBD1
CASSDRNEDQPQHF	TRBJ1-5	TRBV2	NA
CASSLGTGSRGNTIYF	TRBJ1-3	TRBV5-1	TRBD1
CATSRGGNTEAFF	TRBJ1-1	TRBV24-1	NA
CASSQGLAGAYTDTQYF	TRBJ2-3	TRBV6-2/TRBV6-3	TRBD2
CASSEGSSGRTDTQYF	TRBJ2-3	TRBV6-1	TRBD2
CASSSNYEQYF	TRBJ2-7	TRBV7-9	NA
CASSVDRGLNNEQFF	TRBJ2-1	TRBV5-4	TRBD1
CASSESRGGTGGNQPQHF	TRBJ1-5	TRBV10-2	NA
CASSVGGDSPQPQHF	TRBJ1-5	TRBV9	NA
CASSPLGFEGARTGELFF	TRBJ2-2	TRBV14	TRBD1
CASSPAPWSFTGELFF	TRBJ2-2	TRBV7-2	NA
CASSAGTESYEQYF	TRBJ2-7	TRBV18	TRBD1
CASSPGLVASADTQYF	TRBJ2-3	TRBV19	TRBD2
CASSSSAGTVAPISYNEQFF	TRBJ2-1	TRBV19	TRBD1
CASSLAVQRKMHNEQFF	TRBJ2-1	TRBV5-1	NA
CASSLGGQISYEQYF	TRBJ2-7	TRBV7-8	TRBD1
CASSLVGVPEAFF	TRBJ1-1	TRBV5-4	NA
CAISESKSGGFQETQYF	TRBJ2-5	TRBV10-3	TRBD2